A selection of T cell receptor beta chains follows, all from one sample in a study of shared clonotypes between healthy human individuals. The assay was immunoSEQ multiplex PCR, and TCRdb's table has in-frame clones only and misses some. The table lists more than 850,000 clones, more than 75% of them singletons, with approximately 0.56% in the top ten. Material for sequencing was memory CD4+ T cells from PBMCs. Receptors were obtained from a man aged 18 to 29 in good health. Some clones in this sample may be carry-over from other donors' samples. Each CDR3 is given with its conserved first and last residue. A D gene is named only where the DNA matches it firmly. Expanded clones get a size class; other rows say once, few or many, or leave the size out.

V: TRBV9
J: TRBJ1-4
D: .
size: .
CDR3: CASSVEGQAGEKLFF
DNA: TGTGCCAGCAGCGTAGAGGGGCAGGCGGGTGAAAAACTGTTTTTT

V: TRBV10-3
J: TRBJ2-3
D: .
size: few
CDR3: CAISQGATTDTQYF
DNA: TGTGCCATCAGCCAGGGTGCAACCACAGATACGCAGTATTTT

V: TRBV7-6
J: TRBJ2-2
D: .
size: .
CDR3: CASSSIQGTGELFF
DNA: TGTGCCAGCAGCTCTATCCAGGGGACCGGGGAGCTGTTTTTT

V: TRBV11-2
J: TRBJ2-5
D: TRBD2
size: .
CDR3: CASSWGTSGRASRETQYF
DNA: TGTGCCAGCAGCTGGGGGACTAGCGGGAGGGCCAGCAGGGAGACCCAGTACTTC

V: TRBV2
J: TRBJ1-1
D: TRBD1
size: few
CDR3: CASKDRGRGEAFF
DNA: TGTGCCAGCAAGGACAGGGGGCGAGGTGAAGCTTTCTTT

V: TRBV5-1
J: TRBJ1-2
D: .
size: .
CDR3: CASSLREDYGYTF
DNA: TGCGCCAGCTCCCTCAGGGAAGACTATGGCTACACCTTC

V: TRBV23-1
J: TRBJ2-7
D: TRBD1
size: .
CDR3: CASKRPGGNHEQYF
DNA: TGCGCCAGCAAGCGGCCAGGGGGCAACCACGAGCAGTACTTC

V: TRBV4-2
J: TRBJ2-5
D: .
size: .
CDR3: CASSQASYREGETQYF
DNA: TGTGCCAGCAGCCAAGCCTCTTATAGAGAGGGGGAGACCCAGTACTTC

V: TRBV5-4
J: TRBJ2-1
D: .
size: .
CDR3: CASSLNSGGGNEQFF
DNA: TGTGCCAGCAGCTTGAATAGCGGAGGGGGAAATGAGCAGTTCTTC

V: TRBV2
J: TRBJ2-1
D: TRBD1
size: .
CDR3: CASRQGSYNEQFF
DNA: TGTGCCAGCCGACAGGGATCCTACAATGAGCAGTTCTTC

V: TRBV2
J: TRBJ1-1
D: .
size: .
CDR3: CARDQVIYTEAFF
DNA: TGTGCCAGGGACCAGGTGATATACACTGAAGCTTTCTTT

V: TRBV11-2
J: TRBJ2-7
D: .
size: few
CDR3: CASSLRDEQYF
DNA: TGTGCCAGCAGCTTACGGGACGAGCAGTACTTC

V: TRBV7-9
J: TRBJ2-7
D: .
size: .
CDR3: CASSRPPSYEQYF
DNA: TGTGCCAGCAGCCGCCCCCCCTCCTACGAGCAGTACTTC

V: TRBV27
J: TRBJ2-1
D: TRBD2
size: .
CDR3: CASSLGSGSNEQFF
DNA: TGTGCCAGCAGTTTAGGTAGCGGGAGCAATGAGCAGTTCTTC

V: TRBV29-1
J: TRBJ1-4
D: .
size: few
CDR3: CSVGLARAEKLFF
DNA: TGCAGCGTTGGTTTAGCCAGGGCTGAAAAACTGTTTTTT

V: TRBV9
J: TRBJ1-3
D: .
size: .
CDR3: CASSPGLSSGNTIYF
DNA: TGTGCCAGCAGCCCAGGGTTGTCCTCTGGAAACACCATATATTTT

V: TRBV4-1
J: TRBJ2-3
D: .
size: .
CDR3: CASSQGVIAGTDTQYF
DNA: TGCGCCAGCAGCCAAGGAGTAATAGCGGGCACAGATACGCAGTATTTT

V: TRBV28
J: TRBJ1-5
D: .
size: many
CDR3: CASRDHSNQPQHF
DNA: TGTGCCAGCAGGGATCATAGCAATCAGCCCCAGCATTTT

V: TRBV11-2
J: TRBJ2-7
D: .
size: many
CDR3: CASSLGQIYEQYF
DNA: TGTGCCAGCAGCTTAGGGCAGATCTACGAGCAGTACTTC

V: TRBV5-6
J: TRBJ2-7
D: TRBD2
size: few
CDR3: CASSPKLGLAGNEQYF
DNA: TGTGCCAGCAGCCCGAAACTCGGGCTAGCGGGCAACGAGCAGTACTTC

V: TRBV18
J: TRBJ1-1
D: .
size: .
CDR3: CASSPPKGSVTEAFF
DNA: TGTGCCAGCTCACCACCGAAAGGGAGCGTCACTGAAGCTTTCTTT

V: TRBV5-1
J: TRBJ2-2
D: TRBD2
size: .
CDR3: CASSLDPSGSTGELFF
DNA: TGCGCCAGCAGCTTGGATCCTAGCGGGAGCACCGGGGAGCTGTTTTTT

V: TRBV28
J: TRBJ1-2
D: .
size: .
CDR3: CASSPLLGSPGYTF
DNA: TGTGCCAGCAGCCCCCTACTAGGGAGCCCGGGCTACACCTTC

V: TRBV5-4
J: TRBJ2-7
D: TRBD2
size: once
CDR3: CASSRGTSGSYEQYF
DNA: TGTGCCAGCAGCCGAGGGACTAGCGGGAGTTACGAGCAGTACTTC

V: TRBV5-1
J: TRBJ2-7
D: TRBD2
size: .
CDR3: CASSLAASGPGEQYF
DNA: TGCGCCAGCAGCTTGGCAGCTAGCGGGCCCGGCGAGCAGTACTTC

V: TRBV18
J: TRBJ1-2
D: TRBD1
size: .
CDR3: CASSTGQGNNYGYTF
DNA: TGTGCCAGCTCAACGGGACAGGGGAACAACTATGGCTACACCTTC

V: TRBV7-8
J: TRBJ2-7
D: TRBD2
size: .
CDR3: CASSPAGGDEQYF
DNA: TGTGCCAGCAGCCCCGCGGGGGGTGACGAGCAGTACTTC

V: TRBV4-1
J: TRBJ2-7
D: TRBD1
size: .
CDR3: CASSQERLVSGQGAKYEQYF
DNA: TGCGCCAGCAGCCAAGAAAGGCTTGTATCGGGACAGGGGGCTAAATACGAGCAGTACTTC

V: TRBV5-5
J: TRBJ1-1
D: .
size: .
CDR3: CASSLDGTDTEAFF
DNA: TGTGCCAGCAGCTTGGACGGCACGGACACTGAAGCTTTCTTT

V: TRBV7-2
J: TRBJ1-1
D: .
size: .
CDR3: CASSFLGLGTEAFF
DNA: TGTGCCAGCAGCTTTTTGGGGCTCGGCACTGAAGCTTTCTTT

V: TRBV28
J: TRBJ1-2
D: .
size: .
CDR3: CASSLMGVDTF
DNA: TGTGCCAGCAGTTTAATGGGGGTGGACACCTTC

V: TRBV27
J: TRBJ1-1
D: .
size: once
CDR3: CASRRAQGLTEAFF
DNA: TGTGCCAGCAGAAGAGCACAGGGTTTGACTGAAGCTTTCTTT

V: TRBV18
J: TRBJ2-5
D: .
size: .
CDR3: CASSPRGEETQYF
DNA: TGTGCCAGCTCACCCCGCGGGGAAGAGACCCAGTACTTC

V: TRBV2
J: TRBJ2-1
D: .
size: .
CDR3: CASSGSGEQFF
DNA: TGTGCCAGCAGTGGGTCCGGGGAGCAGTTCTTC

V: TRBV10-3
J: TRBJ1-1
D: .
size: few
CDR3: CAIAASNTEAFF
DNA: TGTGCCATAGCGGCTTCGAACACTGAAGCTTTCTTT

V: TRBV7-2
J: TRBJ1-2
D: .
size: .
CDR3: CASSIGHYGYTF
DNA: TGTGCCAGCAGCATCGGTCACTATGGCTACACCTTC

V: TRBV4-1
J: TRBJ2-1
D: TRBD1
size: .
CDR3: CASSRDSLRLNYNEQFF
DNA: TGCGCCAGCAGCAGGGACAGCCTGAGACTTAACTACAATGAGCAGTTCTTC

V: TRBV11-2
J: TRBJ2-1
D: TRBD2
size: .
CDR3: CASSSLAGGYNEQFF
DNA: TGTGCCAGCAGCTCTCTAGCGGGCGGTTACAATGAGCAGTTCTTC

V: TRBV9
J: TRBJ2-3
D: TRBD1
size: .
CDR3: CASSAPGGSTDTQYF
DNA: TGTGCCAGCAGCGCCCCAGGGGGTAGCACAGATACGCAGTATTTT

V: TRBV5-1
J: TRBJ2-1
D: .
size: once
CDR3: CASRNPEFPYNEQFF
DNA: TGCGCCAGCCGAAATCCCGAATTTCCCTACAATGAGCAGTTCTTC

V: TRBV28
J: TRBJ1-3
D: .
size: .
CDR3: CASSSTPGIGNTIYF
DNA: TGTGCCAGCAGCTCCACCCCAGGGATTGGAAACACCATATATTTT

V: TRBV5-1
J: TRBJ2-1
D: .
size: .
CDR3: CASSHDRGRLFNEQFF
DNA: TGCGCCAGCAGCCATGATAGGGGACGATTGTTCAATGAGCAGTTCTTC

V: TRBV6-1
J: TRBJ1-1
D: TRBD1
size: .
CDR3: CASSDSSGGNTEAFF
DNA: TGTGCCAGCAGTGATTCTTCAGGGGGGAACACTGAAGCTTTCTTT

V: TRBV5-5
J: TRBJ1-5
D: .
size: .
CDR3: CASSVHSNQPQHF
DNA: TGTGCCAGCAGCGTCCATAGCAATCAGCCCCAGCATTTT

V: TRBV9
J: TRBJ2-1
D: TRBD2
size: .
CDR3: CASSVLAGPGDEQFF
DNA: TGTGCCAGCAGCGTACTAGCGGGGCCGGGCGATGAGCAGTTCTTC

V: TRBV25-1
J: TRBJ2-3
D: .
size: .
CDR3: CASRKAGKGDTQYF
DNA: TGTGCCAGCAGGAAGGCAGGGAAGGGAGATACGCAGTATTTT

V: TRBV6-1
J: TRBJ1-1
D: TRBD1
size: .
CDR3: CASSEAGQGRTEAFF
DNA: TGTGCCAGCAGTGAAGCGGGACAGGGTAGGACTGAAGCTTTCTTT

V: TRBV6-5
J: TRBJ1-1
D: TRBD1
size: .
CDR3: CASSYRTGDAFF
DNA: TGTGCCAGCAGTTACCGTACAGGGGATGCTTTCTTT

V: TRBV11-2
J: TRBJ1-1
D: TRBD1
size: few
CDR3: CASSLTGRGVHTEAFF
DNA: TGTGCCAGCAGCCTGACAGGGAGGGGGGTCCACACTGAAGCTTTCTTT

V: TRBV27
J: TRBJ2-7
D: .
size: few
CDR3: CASRSLINYYEQYF
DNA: TGTGCCAGCAGAAGCCTCATAAACTACTACGAGCAGTACTTC

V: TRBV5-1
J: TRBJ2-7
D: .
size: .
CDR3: CASSSFSGDEQYF
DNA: TGCGCCAGCAGCAGTTTTTCCGGCGACGAGCAGTACTTC

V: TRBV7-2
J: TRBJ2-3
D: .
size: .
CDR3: CASSPGLSTDTQYF
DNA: TGTGCCAGCAGCCCGGGACTTAGCACAGATACGCAGTATTTT

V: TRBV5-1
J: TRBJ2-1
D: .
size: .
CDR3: CASSLDPWTYNEQFF
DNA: TGCGCCAGCAGCTTGGACCCCTGGACCTACAATGAGCAGTTCTTC

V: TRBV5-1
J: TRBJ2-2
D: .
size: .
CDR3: CASSLEGNTGELFF
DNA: TGCGCCAGCAGCTTGGAAGGAAATACCGGGGAGCTGTTTTTT

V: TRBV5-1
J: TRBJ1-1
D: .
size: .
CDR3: CASSTGRAITEAFF
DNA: TGCGCCAGCAGTACGGGGAGGGCGATCACTGAAGCTTTCTTT

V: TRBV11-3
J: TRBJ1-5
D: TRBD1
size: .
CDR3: CASSLGQGVGNQPQHF
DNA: TGTGCCAGCAGCTTAGGACAGGGGGTTGGCAATCAGCCCCAGCATTTT

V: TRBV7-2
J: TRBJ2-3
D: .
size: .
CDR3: CASSIAGTDTQYF
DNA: TGTGCCAGCAGCATCGCAGGCACAGATACGCAGTATTTT

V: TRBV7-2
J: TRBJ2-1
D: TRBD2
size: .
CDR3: CASSFVAGGRYNEQFF
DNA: TGTGCCAGCAGCTTTGTAGCGGGGGGACGCTACAATGAGCAGTTCTTC

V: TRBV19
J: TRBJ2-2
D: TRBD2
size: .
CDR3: CASSIRLAGRTGELFF
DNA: TGTGCCAGTAGTATTCGGCTAGCGGGACGAACCGGGGAGCTGTTTTTT